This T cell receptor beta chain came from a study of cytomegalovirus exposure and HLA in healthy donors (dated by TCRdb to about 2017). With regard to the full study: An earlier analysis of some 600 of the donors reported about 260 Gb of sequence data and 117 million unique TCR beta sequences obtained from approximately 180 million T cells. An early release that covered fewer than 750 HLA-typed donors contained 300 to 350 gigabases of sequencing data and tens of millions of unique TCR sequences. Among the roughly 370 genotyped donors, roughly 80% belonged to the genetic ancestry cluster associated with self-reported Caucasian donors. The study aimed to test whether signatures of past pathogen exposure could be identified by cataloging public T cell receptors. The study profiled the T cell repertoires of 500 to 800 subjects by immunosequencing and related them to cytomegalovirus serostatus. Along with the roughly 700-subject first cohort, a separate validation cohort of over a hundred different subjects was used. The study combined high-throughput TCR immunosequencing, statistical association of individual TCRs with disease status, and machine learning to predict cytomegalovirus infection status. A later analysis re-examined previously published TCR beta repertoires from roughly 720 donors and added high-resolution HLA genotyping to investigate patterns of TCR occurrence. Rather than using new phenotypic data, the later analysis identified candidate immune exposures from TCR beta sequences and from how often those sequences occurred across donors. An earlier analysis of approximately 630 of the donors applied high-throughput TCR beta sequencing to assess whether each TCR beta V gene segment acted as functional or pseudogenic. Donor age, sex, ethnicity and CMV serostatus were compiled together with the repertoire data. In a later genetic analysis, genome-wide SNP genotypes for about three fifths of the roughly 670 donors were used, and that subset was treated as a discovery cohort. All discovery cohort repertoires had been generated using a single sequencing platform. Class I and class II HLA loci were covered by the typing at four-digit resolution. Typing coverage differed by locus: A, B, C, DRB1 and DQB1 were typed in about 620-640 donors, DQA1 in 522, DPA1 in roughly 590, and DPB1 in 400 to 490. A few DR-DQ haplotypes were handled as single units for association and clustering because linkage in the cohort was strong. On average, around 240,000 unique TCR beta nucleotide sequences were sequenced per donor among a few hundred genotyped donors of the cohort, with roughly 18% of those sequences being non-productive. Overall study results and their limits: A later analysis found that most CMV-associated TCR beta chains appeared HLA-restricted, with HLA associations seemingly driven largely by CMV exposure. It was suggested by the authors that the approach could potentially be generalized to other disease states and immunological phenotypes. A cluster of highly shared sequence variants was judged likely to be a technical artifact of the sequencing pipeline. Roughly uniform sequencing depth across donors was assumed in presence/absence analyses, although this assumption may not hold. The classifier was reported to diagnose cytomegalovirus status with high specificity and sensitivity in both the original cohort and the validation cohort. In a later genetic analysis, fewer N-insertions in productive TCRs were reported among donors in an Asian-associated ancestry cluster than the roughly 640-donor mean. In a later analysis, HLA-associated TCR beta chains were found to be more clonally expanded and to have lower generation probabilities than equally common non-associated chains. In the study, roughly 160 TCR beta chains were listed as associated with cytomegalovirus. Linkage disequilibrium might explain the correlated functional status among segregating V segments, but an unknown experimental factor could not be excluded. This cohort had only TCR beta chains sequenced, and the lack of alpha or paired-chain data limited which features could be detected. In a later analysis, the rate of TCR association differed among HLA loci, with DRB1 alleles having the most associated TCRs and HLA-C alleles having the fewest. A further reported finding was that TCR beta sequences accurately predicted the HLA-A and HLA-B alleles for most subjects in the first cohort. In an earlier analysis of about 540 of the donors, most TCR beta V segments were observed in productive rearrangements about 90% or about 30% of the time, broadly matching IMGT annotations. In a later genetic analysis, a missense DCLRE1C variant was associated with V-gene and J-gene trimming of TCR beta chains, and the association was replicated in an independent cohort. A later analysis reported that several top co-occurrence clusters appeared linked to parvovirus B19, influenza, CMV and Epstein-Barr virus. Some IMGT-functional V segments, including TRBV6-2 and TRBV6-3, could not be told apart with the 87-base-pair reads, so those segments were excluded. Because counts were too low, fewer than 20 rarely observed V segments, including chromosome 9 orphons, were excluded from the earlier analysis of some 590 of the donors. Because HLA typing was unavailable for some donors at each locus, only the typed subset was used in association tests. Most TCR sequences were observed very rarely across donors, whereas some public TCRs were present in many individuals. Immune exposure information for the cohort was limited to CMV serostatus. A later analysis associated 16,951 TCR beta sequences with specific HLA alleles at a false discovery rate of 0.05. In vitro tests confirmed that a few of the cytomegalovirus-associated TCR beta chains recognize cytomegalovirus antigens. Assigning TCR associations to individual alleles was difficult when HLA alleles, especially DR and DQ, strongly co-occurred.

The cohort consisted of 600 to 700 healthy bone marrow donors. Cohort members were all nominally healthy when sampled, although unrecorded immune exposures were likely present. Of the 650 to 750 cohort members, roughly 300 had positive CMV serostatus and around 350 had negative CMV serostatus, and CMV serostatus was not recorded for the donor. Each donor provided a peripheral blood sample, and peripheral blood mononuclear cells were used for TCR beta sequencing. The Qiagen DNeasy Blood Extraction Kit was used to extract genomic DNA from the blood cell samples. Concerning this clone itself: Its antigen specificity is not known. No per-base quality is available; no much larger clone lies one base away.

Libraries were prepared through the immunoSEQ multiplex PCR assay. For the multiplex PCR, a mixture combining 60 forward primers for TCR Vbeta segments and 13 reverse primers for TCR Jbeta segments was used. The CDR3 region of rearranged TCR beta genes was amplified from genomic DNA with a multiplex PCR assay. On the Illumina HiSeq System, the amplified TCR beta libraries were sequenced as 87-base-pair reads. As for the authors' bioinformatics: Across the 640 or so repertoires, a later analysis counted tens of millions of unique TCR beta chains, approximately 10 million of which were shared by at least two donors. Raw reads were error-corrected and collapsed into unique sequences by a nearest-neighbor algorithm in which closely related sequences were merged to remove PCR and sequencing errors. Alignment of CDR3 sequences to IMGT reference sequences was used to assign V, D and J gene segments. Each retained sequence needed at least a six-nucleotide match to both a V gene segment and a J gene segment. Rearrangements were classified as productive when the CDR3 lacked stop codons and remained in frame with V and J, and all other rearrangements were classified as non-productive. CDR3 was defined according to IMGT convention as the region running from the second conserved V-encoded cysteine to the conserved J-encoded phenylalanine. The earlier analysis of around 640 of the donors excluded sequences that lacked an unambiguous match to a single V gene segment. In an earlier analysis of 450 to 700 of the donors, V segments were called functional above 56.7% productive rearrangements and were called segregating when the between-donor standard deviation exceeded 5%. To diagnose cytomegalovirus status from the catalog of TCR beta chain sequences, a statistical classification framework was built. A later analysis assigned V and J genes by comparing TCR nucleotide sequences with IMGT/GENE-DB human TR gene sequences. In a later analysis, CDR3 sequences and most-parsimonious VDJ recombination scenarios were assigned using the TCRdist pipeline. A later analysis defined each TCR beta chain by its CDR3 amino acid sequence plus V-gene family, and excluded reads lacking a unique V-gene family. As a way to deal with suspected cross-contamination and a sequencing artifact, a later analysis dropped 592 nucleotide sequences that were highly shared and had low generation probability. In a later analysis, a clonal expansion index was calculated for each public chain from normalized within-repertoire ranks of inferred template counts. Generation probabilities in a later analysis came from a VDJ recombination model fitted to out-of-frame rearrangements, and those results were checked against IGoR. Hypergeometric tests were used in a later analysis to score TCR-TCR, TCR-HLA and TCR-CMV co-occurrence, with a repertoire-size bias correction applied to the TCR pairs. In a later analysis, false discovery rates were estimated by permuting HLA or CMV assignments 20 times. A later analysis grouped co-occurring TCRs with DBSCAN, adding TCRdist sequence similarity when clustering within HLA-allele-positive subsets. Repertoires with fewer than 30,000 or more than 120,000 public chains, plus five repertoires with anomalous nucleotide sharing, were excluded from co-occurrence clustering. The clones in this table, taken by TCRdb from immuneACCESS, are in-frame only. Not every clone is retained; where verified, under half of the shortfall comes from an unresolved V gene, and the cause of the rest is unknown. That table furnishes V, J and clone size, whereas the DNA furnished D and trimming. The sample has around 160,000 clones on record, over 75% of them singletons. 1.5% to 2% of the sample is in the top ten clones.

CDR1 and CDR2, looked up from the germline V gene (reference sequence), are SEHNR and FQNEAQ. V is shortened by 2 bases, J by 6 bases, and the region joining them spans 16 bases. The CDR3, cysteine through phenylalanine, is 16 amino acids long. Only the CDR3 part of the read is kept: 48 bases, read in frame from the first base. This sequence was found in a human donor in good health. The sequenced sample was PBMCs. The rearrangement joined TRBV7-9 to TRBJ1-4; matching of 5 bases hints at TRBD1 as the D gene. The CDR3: CASSLNGGGGYEKLFF. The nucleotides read TGTGCCAGCAGCTTAAATGGGGGGGGTGGTTATGAAAAACTGTTTTTT.